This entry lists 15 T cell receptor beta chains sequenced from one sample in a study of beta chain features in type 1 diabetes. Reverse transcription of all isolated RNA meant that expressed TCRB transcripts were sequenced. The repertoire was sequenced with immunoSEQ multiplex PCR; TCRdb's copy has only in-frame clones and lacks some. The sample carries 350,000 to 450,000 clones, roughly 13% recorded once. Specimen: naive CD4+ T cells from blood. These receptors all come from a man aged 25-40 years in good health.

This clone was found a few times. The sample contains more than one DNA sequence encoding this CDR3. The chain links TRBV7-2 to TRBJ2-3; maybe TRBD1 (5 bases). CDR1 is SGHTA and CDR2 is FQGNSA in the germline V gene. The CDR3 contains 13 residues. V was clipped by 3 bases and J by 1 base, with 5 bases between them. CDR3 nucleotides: TGTGCCAGCAGCTTGGGGCGCACAGATACGCAGTATTTT. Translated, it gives CASSLGRTDTQYF.

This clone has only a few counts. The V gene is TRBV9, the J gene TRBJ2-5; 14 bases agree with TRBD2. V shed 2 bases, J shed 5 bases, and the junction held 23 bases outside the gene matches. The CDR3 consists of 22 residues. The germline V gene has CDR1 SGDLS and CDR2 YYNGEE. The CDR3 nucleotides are TGTGCCAGCAGCGTTGCGTTAGGGGATGGGACTAGCGGGGGCCAAAGGACGGAGACCCAGTACTTC. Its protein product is CASSVALGDGTSGGQRTETQYF. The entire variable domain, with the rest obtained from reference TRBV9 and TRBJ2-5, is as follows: DSGVTQTPKHLITATGQRVTLRCSPRSGDLSVYWYQQSLDQGLQFLIQYYNGEERAKGNILERFSAQQFPDLHSELNLSSLELGDSALYFCASSVALGDGTSGGQRTETQYFGPGTRLLVL.

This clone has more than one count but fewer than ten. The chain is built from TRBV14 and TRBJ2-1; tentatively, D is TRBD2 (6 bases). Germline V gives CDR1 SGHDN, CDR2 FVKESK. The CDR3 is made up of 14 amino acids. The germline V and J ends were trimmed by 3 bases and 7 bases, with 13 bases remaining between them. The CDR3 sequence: CASSHYRERNEQFF. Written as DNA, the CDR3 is TGTGCCAGCAGCCATTATCGGGAGCGGAATGAGCAGTTCTTC.

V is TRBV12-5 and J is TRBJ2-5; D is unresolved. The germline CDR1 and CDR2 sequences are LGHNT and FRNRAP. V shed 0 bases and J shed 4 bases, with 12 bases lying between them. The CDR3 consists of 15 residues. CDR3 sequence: CASGLVRSVRETQYF. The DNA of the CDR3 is TGTGCTAGTGGTTTGGTACGGAGTGTGAGAGAGACCCAGTACTTC. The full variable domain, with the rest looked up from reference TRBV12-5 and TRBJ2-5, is DARVTQTPRHKVTEMGQEVTMRCQPILGHNTVFWYRQTMMQGLELLAYFRNRAPLDDSGMPKDRFSAEMPDATLATLKIQPSEPRDSAVYFCASGLVRSVRETQYFGPGTRLLVL.

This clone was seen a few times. In DNA, the CDR3 is TGCGCCAGCAGTCGAGGACAGGGGGCGAGAACCGGGGAGCTGTTTTTT. The encoded protein is CASSRGQGARTGELFF. J is TRBJ2-2 and V is TRBV4-3; 11 positions match TRBD1. The CDR3 loop spans 16 amino acids. The trim removed 6 bases at V and 5 bases at J, leaving 8 bases unmatched. Germline CDR1 and CDR2: LGHNA and YSLEER.

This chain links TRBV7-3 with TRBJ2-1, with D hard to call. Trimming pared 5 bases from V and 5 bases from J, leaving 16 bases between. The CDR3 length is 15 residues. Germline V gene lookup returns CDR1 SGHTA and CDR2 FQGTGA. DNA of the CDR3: TGTGCCAGCAGCCTTGCAGTATTTCCAAACAATGAGCAGTTCTTC. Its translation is CASSLAVFPNNEQFF.

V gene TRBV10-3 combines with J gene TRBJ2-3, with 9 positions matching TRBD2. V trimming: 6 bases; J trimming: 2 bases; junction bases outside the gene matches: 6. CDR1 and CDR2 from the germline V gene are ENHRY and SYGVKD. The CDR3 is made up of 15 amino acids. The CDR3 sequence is CAISRLADLTDTQYF. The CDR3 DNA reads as TGTGCCATCAGCAGACTAGCGGACCTCACAGATACGCAGTATTTT.

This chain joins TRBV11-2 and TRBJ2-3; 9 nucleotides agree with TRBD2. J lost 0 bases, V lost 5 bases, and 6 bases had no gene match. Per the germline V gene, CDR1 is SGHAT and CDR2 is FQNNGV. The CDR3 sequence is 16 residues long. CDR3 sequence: CASSLLAGVSTDTQYF. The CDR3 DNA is TGTGCCAGCAGCCTCTTAGCGGGGGTAAGCACAGATACGCAGTATTTT.

The CDR3 is CASGPQTSSFPGELFF. DNA of the CDR3: TGTGCTAGTGGTCCCCAGACTAGTTCGTTTCCCGGGGAGCTGTTTTTT. V usage is TRBV12-5 and J usage is TRBJ2-2; maybe TRBD2 (6 bases). The CDR3 is 16 amino acids. Germline loops: CDR1 LGHNT, CDR2 FRNRAP. The ends were cut back, 5 bases at V and 6 bases at J, with 19 bases in the middle.

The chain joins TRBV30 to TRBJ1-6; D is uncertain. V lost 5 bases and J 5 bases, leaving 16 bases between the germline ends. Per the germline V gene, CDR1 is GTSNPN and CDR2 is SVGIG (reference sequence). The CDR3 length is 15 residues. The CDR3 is CAWGGDGHHNSPLHF. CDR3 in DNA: TGTGCCTGGGGCGGCGACGGGCACCATAATTCACCCCTCCACTTT. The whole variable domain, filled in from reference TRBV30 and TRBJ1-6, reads SQTIHQWPATLVQPVGSPLSLECTVEGTSNPNLYWYRQAAGRGLQLLFYSVGIGQISSEVPQNLSASRPQDRQFILSSKKLLLSDSGFYLCAWGGDGHHNSPLHFGNGTRLTVT.

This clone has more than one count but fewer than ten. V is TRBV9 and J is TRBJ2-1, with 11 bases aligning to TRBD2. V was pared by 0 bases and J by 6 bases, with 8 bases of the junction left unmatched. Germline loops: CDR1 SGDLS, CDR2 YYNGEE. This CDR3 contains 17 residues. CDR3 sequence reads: CASSVAPSGRWVNEQFF. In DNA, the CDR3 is TGTGCCAGCAGCGTAGCCCCTAGCGGGAGGTGGGTCAATGAGCAGTTCTTC.

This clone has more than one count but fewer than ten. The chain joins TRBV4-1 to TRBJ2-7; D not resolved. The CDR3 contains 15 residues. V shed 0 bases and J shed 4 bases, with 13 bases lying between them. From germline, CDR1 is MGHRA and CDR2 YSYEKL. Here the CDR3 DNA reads TGCGCCAGCAGCCAAGATATGAACAGCTTTTACGAGCAGTACTTC. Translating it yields CASSQDMNSFYEQYF.

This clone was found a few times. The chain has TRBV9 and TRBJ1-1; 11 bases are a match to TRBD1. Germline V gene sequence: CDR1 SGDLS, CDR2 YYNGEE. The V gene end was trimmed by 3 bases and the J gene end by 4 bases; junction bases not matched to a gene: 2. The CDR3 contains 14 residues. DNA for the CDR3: TGTGCCAGCAGCGCGGGACAGGGGGGCACTGAAGCTTTCTTT. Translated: CASSAGQGGTEAFF.

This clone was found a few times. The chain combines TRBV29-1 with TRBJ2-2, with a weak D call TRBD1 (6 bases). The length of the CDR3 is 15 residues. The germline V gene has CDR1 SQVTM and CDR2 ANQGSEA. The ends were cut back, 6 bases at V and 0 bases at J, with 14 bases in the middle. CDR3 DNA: TGCAGCGTAGGGACCGGGACAACGAACACCGGGGAGCTGTTTTTT. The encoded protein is CSVGTGTTNTGELFF.

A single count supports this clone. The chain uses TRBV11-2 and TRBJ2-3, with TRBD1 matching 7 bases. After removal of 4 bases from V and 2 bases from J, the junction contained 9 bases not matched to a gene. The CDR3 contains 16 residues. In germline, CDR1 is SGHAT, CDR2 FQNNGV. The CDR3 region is CASSWGTGVITDTQYF. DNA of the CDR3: TGTGCCAGCAGCTGGGGTACAGGGGTAATCACAGATACGCAGTATTTT.